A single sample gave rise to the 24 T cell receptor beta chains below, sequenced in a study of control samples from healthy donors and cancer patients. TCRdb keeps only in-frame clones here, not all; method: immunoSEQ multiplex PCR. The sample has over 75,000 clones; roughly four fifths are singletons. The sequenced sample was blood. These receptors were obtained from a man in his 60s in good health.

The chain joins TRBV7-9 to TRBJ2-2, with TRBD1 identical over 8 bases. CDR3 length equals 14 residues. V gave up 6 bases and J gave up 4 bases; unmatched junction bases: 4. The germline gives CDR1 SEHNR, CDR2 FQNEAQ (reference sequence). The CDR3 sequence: CASSRQGITGELFF. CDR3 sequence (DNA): TGTGCCAGCAGTCGACAGGGGATCACCGGGGAGCTGTTTTTT.

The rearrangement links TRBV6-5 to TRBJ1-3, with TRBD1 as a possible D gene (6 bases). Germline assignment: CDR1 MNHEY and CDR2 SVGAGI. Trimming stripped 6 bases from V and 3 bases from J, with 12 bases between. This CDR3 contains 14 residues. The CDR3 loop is CASSMRGFGNTIYF. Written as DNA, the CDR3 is TGTGCCAGCAGCATGAGGGGGTTTGGAAACACCATATATTTT.

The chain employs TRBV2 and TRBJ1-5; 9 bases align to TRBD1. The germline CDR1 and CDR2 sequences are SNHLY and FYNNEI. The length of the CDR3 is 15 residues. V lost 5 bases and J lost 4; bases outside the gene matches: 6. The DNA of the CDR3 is TGTGCCAGCAGTCGTTTTGGACAGGGGAATCAGCCCCAGCATTTT. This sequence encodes CASSRFGQGNQPQHF.

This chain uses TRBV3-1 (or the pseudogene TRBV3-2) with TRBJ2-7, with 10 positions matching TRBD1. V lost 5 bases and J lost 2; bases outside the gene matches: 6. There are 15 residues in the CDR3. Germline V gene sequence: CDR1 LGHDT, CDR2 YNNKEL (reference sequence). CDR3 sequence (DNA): TGTGCCAGCAGCTTAGTGGGACAGGGGACCTACGAGCAGTACTTC. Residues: CASSLVGQGTYEQYF.

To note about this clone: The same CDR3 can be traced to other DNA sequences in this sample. The CDR3, as DNA: TGCGCCAGCAGCCACGGGACAGAGAACACTGAAGCTTTCTTT. This translates into CASSHGTENTEAFF. J is TRBJ1-1 and V is TRBV4-1, with 7 bases fitting TRBD1. There are 14 residues in the CDR3. The V and J ends lost 3 bases and 1 base, in that order; junction bases with no gene match: 2. The germline CDR1 and CDR2 sequences are MGHRA and YSYEKL.

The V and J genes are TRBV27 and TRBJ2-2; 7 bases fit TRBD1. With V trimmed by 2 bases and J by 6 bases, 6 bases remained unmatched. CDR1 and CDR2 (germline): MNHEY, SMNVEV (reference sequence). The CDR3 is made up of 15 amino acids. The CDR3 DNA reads TGTGCCAGCAGTTTAAGTCGCCAGGGGGCCGGGGAGCTGTTTTTT. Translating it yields CASSLSRQGAGELFF.

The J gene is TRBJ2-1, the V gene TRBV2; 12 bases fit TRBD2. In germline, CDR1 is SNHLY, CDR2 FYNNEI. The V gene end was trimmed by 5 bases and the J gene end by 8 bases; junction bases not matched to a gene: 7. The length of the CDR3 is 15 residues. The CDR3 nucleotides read TGTGCCAGCAGTATGCTAGCGGGGGGGGGCGATGAGCAGTTCTTC. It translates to CASSMLAGGGDEQFF.

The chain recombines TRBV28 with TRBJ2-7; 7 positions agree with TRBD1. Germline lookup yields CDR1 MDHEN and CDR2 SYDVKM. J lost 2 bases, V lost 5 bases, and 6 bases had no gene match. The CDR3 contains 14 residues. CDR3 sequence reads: CASSPGQYTYEQYF. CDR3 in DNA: TGTGCCAGCAGTCCGGGACAGTATACCTACGAGCAGTACTTC.

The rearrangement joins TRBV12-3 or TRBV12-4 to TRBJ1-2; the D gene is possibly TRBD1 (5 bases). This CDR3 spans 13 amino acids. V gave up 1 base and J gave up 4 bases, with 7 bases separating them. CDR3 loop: CASSLGGRYGYTF. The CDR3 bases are TGTGCCAGCAGTTTAGGGGGCCGCTATGGCTACACCTTC.

The CDR3 region is CASSLGGNYGYTF. The CDR3 DNA reads TGTGCCAGCAGCTTAGGGGGCAACTATGGCTACACCTTC. V is TRBV7-2 and J is TRBJ1-2; possible D gene TRBD1, 5 bases. CDR3 length: 13 amino acids. V was cut by 1 base and J by 2 bases, with 5 bases left in between. Germline V CDR1 and CDR2: SGHTA, FQGNSA.

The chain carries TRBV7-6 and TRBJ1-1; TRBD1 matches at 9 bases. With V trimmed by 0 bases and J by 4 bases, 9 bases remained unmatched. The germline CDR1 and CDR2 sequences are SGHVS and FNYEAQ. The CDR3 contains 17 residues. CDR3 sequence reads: CASSLALQGARSTEAFF. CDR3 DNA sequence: TGTGCCAGCAGCTTAGCGTTACAGGGGGCGAGAAGCACTGAAGCTTTCTTT.

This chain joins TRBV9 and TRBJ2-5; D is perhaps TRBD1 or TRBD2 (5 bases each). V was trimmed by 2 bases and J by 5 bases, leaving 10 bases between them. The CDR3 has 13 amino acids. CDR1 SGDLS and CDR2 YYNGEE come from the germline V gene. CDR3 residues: CASSVGDGETQYF. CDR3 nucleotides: TGTGCCAGCAGCGTGGGGGACGGCGAGACCCAGTACTTC.

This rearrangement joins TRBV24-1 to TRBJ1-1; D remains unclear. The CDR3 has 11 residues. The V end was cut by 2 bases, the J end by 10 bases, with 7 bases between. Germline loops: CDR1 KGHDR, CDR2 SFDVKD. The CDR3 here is CATSDSGGAFF. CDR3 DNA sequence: TGTGCCACCAGTGATTCAGGCGGAGCTTTCTTT.

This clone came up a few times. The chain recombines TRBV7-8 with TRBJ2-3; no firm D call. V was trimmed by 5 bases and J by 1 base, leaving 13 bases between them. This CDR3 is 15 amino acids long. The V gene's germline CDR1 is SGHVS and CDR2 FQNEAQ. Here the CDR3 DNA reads TGTGCCAGCAGCCCCTCGGTTAGGGGCACAGATACGCAGTATTTT. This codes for CASSPSVRGTDTQYF.

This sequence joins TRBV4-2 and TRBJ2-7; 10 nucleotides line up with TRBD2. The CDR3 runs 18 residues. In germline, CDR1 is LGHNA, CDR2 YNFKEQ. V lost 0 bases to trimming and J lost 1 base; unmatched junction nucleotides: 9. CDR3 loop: CASSQDSSAGGGSYEQYF. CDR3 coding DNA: TGTGCCAGCAGCCAAGATAGTTCAGCGGGAGGGGGATCCTACGAGCAGTACTTC.

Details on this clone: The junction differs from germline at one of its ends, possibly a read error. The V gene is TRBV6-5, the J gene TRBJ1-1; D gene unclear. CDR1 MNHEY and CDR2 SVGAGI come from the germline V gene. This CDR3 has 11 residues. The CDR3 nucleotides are TGTGCCAGCAGTTACAACAGTGAAGCTTTCTTT. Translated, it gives CASSYNSEAFF.

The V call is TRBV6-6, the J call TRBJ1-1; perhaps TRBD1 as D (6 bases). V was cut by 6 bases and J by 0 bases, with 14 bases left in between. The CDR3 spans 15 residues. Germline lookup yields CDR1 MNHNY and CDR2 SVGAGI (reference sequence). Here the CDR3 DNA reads TGTGCCAGCAGAGATCGAGGGGGAATGAACACTGAAGCTTTCTTT. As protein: CASRDRGGMNTEAFF.

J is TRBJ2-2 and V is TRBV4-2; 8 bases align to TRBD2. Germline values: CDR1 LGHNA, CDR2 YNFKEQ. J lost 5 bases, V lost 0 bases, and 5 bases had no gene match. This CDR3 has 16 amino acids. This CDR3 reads CASSQDQAGVTGELFF. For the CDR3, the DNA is TGTGCCAGCAGCCAAGATCAAGCGGGAGTAACCGGGGAGCTGTTTTTT.

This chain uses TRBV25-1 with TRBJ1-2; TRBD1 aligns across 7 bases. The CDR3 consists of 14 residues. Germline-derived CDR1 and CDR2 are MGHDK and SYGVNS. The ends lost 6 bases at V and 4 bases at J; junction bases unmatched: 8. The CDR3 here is CASSLGGTVYGYTF. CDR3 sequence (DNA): TGTGCCAGCAGCTTAGGCGGGACAGTCTATGGCTACACCTTC.

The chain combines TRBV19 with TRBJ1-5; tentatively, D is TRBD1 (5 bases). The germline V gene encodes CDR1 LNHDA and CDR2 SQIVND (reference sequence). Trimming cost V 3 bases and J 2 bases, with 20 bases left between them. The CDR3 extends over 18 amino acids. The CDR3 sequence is CASSIGGTLDSGNQPQHF. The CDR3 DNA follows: TGTGCCAGTAGTATCGGGGGGACTCTTGATTCTGGCAATCAGCCCCAGCATTTT.

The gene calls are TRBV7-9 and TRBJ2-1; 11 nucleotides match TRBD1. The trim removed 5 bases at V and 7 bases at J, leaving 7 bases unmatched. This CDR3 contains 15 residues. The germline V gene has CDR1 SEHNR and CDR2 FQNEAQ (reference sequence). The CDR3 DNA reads TGTGCCAGCAGCAGGGACAGGGGGGCTCGGAATGAGCAGTTCTTC. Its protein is CASSRDRGARNEQFF. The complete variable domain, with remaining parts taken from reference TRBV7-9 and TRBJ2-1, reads DTGVSQNPRHKITKRGQNVTFRCDPISEHNRLYWYRQTLGQGPEFLTYFQNEAQLEKSRLLSDRFSAERPKGSFSTLEIQRTEQGDSAMYLCASSRDRGARNEQFFGPGTRLTVL.

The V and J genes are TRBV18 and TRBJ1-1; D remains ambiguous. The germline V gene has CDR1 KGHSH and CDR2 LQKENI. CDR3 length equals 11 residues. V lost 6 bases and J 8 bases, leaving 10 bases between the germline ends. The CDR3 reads CASSQLAEAFF. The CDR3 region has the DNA TGTGCCAGCTCCCAATTGGCGGAAGCTTTCTTT.

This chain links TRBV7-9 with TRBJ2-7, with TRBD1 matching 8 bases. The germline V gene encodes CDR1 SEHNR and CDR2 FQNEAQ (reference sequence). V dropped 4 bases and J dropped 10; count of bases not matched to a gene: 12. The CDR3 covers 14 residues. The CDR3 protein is CASSSGTGGWVQYF. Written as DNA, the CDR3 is TGTGCCAGCAGCTCCGGGACAGGTGGCTGGGTCCAGTACTTC.

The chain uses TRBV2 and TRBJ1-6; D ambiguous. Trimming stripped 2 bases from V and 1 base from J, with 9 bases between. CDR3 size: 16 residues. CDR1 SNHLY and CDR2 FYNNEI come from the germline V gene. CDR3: CASSEQAGSYNSPLHF. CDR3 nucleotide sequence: TGTGCCAGCAGTGAACAGGCTGGGTCCTATAATTCACCCCTCCACTTT.